What follows are 4 T cell receptor beta chains derived from one specimen sequenced in a study of PD-L1 blockade in urothelial cancer. The repertoire was sequenced with immunoSEQ multiplex PCR; TCRdb's copy has only in-frame clones and lacks some. The profile shows approximately 58,000 clones, over 75% of them singletons. Sample: PBMCs, taken around atezolizumab (anti-PD-L1) treatment. The receptor set was obtained from a man between 65 and 85 years old with urothelial cancer.

This chain connects TRBV10-1 to TRBJ2-5; the match to TRBD1 covers 7 bases. CDR1 and CDR2 from the germline V gene are WNHNN and SYGVQD (reference sequence). This CDR3 contains 15 residues. The J segment lost 5 bases and the V segment lost 4 bases, leaving 10 bases of the junction unmatched. This chain's CDR3 is CASSATGFRRETQYF. In DNA, the CDR3 is TGCGCCAGCAGTGCGACAGGGTTTCGTCGGGAGACCCAGTACTTC.

The V call is TRBV19, the J call TRBJ2-7, with 11 nucleotides matching TRBD2. The CDR3 consists of 14 residues. V lost 9 bases, J lost 7 bases, and 11 bases stayed unmatched. Germline V gives CDR1 LNHDA, CDR2 SQIVND (reference sequence). As DNA, the CDR3 is TGTGCCAGCAATCTAGCGGGAGGCTCGCGGGAGCAGTACTTC. Protein product: CASNLAGGSREQYF.

The chain carries TRBV6-1 and TRBJ2-7; D is possibly TRBD1 (5 bases). Germline-derived CDR1 and CDR2 are MNHNS and SASEGT. The CDR3 is 13 residues long. V was trimmed by 6 bases and J by 1 base, leaving 10 bases between them. CDR3 region: CASSPRASYEQYF. The DNA for the CDR3 is TGTGCCAGCAGCCCCAGGGCGTCCTACGAGCAGTACTTC.

The chain links TRBV10-1 to TRBJ2-7, with 12 bases identical to TRBD1. Losses at the gene ends were 4 bases for V and 4 bases for J; bases not matched to a gene: 8. Germline V gene data show CDR1 as WNHNN and CDR2 as SYGVQD (reference sequence). CDR3 length: 16 amino acids. CDR3 in DNA: TGCGCCAGCAGTGTGACCGGGACAGGGGGCATGTACGAGCAGTACTTC. This gives the protein CASSVTGTGGMYEQYF.